Presented here are 5 T cell receptor beta chains from one specimen sequenced in a study of CD8+CD57+ T cells in acquired aplastic anemia. Genomic DNA constituted the template upon which TCR beta VDJ and CDR3 profiling was performed. TCRdb recomputed calls from the reads with MiXCR, one row per CDR3 protein. The data hold more than 100,000 distinct CDR3 sequences, with about 40% observed a single time. The sample was sorted CD4+, CD8+, or CD8+CD57+ T cells (not recorded which) from PBMCs. These receptors all come from a human donor in good health, serving as a control.

There are many counts of this clonotype. The chain links TRBV7-9 to TRBJ2-1, with 12 bases identical to TRBD2. Germline assignment: CDR1 SEHNR and CDR2 FQNEAQ (reference sequence). The CDR3 is 15 residues long. V gave up 5 bases and J gave up 5 bases; unmatched junction bases: 4. The CDR3 region has the DNA TGTGCCAGCAGCCTACGACTAGCGGGAGACAATGAGCAGTTCTTC. This gives the protein CASSLRLAGDNEQFF.

This sequence joins TRBV24-1 and TRBJ2-3; TRBD1 might be the D (6 bases). Germline V gives CDR1 KGHDR, CDR2 SFDVKD. There are 16 residues in the CDR3. Trimming took off 4 bases at V and 9 bases at J, with 22 bases between the two ends. The CDR3 coding sequence is TGTGCCACCAGTGACCCTGAGGGGGTCCCGAGACCGACGCAGTATTTT. Protein product: CATSDPEGVPRPTQYF.

The table lists this clonotype with a few counts. V and J are TRBV6-5 and TRBJ2-1, with D perhaps matching TRBD2 (5 bases). Germline loops: CDR1 MNHEY, CDR2 SVGAGI. The CDR3 has 16 residues. V lost 0 bases and J 2 bases, leaving 11 bases between the germline ends. The CDR3 protein is CASSYSTGMAYNEQFF. DNA of the CDR3: TGTGCCAGCAGTTACTCGACGGGGATGGCCTACAATGAGCAGTTCTTC.

With respect to this clonotype: A much larger clone differs by one base, so this may be a read error. The chain has TRBV5-8 and TRBJ1-5; D unclear. Germline V gene lookup returns CDR1 SGHTS and CDR2 YDEGEE. The CDR3 contains 15 residues. CDR3 nucleotide sequence: TGTGCCAGCAGCCCCAGGACGGTTAGCAAACAGCCCCAGCATTTT. Its translation: CASSPRTVSKQPQHF.

In this sample, this clonotype turned up a few times. A much larger clonotype is one base distant, so this may be a read error. The CDR3 loop is CPSSFGGTGYGYTF. For the CDR3, the DNA is TGTCCCAGCAGTTTCGGCGGCACTGGCTATGGCTACACCTTC. The chain recombines TRBV12-3 or TRBV12-4 with TRBJ1-2; D call uncertain. The CDR3 sequence is 14 residues long.